A single sample gave rise to the 17 T cell receptor beta chains below, sequenced in a study of human T cells and chemical hapten exposure. MiXCR, run by TCRdb on the RACE reads, gives a single entry per CDR3 protein. The sample includes 250,000 to 300,000 distinct CDR3 sequences, approximately 8% seen only once; the top ten take roughly 1.2%. This sample's time point: pre-sensitization, week 0. Treatment given: therapeutic diphenylcyclopropenone sensitization with weekly scalp DPC. The starting material was whole blood, obtained in connection with sensitization to the hapten diphenylcyclopropenone (DPC). The receptors were gathered from a man younger than 35 with alopecia areata. Some clones in this sample may be carry-over from other donors' samples.

This clonotype has more than one count but fewer than ten. The chain combines TRBV6-1 with TRBJ1-5; D unclear. V lost 4 bases, J lost 0 bases, and 7 bases lay in between. CDR3 length equals 14 residues. Germline V gene sequence: CDR1 MNHNS, CDR2 SASEGT. CDR3: CASSAVDSNQPQHF. CDR3 in DNA: TGTGCCAGCAGTGCAGTGGATAGCAATCAGCCCCAGCATTTT.

This clonotype was counted ten times or more. V usage is TRBV5-1 and J usage is TRBJ1-4, with a possible D match to TRBD1 (6 bases). Per germline, CDR1 SGHRS and CDR2 YFSETQ. CDR3 length: 14 residues. V gave up 2 bases and J gave up 6 bases, with 11 bases separating them. CDR3 bases: TGCGCCAGCAGCTTCAAGGGGGGAGATGAAAAACTGTTTTTT. This encodes CASSFKGGDEKLFF.

This clonotype was detected a few times. The rearrangement links TRBV6-5 to TRBJ1-6, with D unresolved. The CDR3 runs to 14 residues. Germline V gives CDR1 MNHEY, CDR2 SVGAGI. Trimming pared 2 bases from V and 8 bases from J, leaving 10 bases between. The CDR3 reads CASSYMGADSPLHF. The CDR3, as DNA: TGTGCCAGCAGTTACATGGGAGCGGATTCACCCCTCCACTTT.

The chain recombines TRBV3-1 with TRBJ2-7; 8 bases are shared with TRBD2. The CDR3 runs to 16 residues. The germline V gene encodes CDR1 LGHDT and CDR2 YNNKEL (reference sequence). V shed 1 base, J shed 2 bases, and the junction held 7 bases outside the gene matches. CDR3: CASSQVSAGEPYEQYF. CDR3 nucleotides: TGTGCCAGCAGCCAAGTTTCAGCGGGGGAGCCCTACGAGCAGTACTTC.

J is TRBJ1-2 and V is TRBV7-3; tentatively, D is TRBD1 (6 bases). Germline V gene lookup returns CDR1 SGHTA and CDR2 FQGTGA. V lost 4 bases, J lost 4 bases, and 13 bases lay in between. This CDR3 region has 14 residues. CDR3 coding DNA: TGTGCCAGCAGCTCCGGACAGTCCGGCTATGGCTACACCTTC. Translating gives CASSSGQSGYGYTF.

This clonotype turned up a few times. The chain uses TRBV29-1 and TRBJ2-6; D possibly corresponds to TRBD2 (5 bases). V was pared by 3 bases and J by 4 bases, with 7 bases between. Germline V lookup: CDR1 SQVTM, CDR2 ANQGSEA. CDR3 length: 13 residues. The CDR3 spells CSVDSVGANVLTF. CDR3 nucleotides: TGCAGCGTTGATAGCGTAGGGGCCAACGTCCTGACTTTC.

This clonotype was seen only a few times. The rearrangement uses TRBV6-2 or TRBV6-3 and TRBJ2-1; 7 positions match TRBD2. V shed 5 bases and J 3 bases; nucleotides not matched to a gene: 10. CDR1 is MNHEY and CDR2 is SVGEGT in the germline V gene. The CDR3 has 16 amino acids. CDR3 residues: CASSLLGGTIYNEQFF. The CDR3 DNA sequence: TGTGCCAGCAGTCTACTCGGGGGGACTATCTACAATGAGCAGTTCTTC.

The chain recombines TRBV4-3 with TRBJ1-6, with a possible D match to TRBD1 (5 bases). There are 19 residues in the CDR3. Trimming shortened V by 0 bases and J by 0 bases, and 15 bases separated the two germline ends. Per the germline V gene, CDR1 is LGHNA and CDR2 is YSLEER. CDR3 amino acids: CASSQDRRQTTSYNSPLHF. DNA of the CDR3: TGCGCCAGCAGCCAAGACAGGAGACAGACGACCTCCTATAATTCACCCCTCCACTTT.

This clonotype has only a few counts. The chain carries TRBV2 and TRBJ2-1; 8 bases are shared with TRBD1. Germline values: CDR1 SNHLY, CDR2 FYNNEI. This CDR3 has 14 amino acids. V shed 7 bases and J 9 bases; nucleotides not matched to a gene: 11. Here the CDR3 reads CASIDADRVVEQFF. The CDR3 nucleotides are TGTGCCAGCATTGACGCGGACAGGGTTGTTGAGCAGTTCTTC.

This clonotype has more than one count but fewer than ten. The V gene is TRBV5-1, the J gene TRBJ2-5; 7 positions agree with TRBD1. CDR1 is SGHRS, CDR2 YFSETQ, per germline. V dropped 4 bases and J dropped 4; count of bases not matched to a gene: 10. The CDR3 is made up of 15 amino acids. CDR3 sequence reads: CASSGQGDRRETQYF. CDR3 DNA sequence: TGCGCCAGCAGCGGGCAGGGGGATAGGAGAGAGACCCAGTACTTC.

Notes on this clonotype: A read error may produce the germline difference seen at one junction end. The chain carries TRBV6-2 or TRBV6-3 and TRBJ1-5; 10 nucleotides line up with TRBD1. Germline V gene data show CDR1 as MNHEY and CDR2 as SVGEGT. The CDR3 loop spans 19 amino acids. In nucleotides, the CDR3 is TGTGCCCGCAGACGGGACAGGGGAGTTTTTACTGATAGCAATCAGCCCCAGCATTTT. Protein product: CARRRDRGVFTDSNQPQHF.

The sample holds a few counts of this clonotype. This chain links TRBV3-1 with TRBJ2-7; D may match TRBD1 or TRBD2 (5 bases each). Germline V gene sequence: CDR1 LGHDT, CDR2 YNNKEL (reference sequence). V was cut by 3 bases and J by 6 bases, with 9 bases left in between. The CDR3 is 12 residues long. In DNA, the CDR3 is TGTGCCAGCAGCCATGGTGGGGGCGAGCAGTACGTC. Its translation: CASSHGGGEQYV.

The table lists this clonotype with a few counts. The chain has TRBV12-3 or TRBV12-4 and TRBJ1-6; D ambiguous. V gave up 6 bases and J gave up 7 bases, with 10 bases separating them. This CDR3 contains 13 residues. Here the CDR3 DNA reads TGTGCCAGCAGCCGGAGAGGCAATTCACCCCTCCACTTT. It is translated as CASSRRGNSPLHF.

This clonotype was recorded a few times. This chain links TRBV7-2 with TRBJ1-1, with TRBD1 matching over 7 bases. Per germline, CDR1 SGHTA and CDR2 FQGNSA. The V segment lost 5 bases and the J segment 5 bases; nucleotides outside the gene matches: 8. This CDR3 contains 14 residues. The CDR3 nucleotides read TGTGCCAGCAGCCTCTCAGGGACAGAGACTGAAGCTTTCTTT. Protein sequence: CASSLSGTETEAFF.

This clonotype was counted only a few times. V is TRBV20-1 and J is TRBJ2-4; unclear D gene. With 3 bases removed from V and 0 bases from J, the gap between germline ends came to 15 bases. Germline lookup yields CDR1 DFQATT and CDR2 SNEGSKA (reference sequence). The CDR3 consists of 16 residues. The CDR3 reads CSARPLIQLAKNIQYF. DNA for the CDR3: TGCAGTGCTAGGCCCCTGATACAACTAGCCAAAAACATTCAGTACTTC.

This clonotype has a handful of counts. V gene TRBV6-5 combines with J gene TRBJ1-2, with TRBD1 as a possible D gene (5 bases). The CDR3 runs 13 residues. V was trimmed by 2 bases and J by 2 bases, leaving 6 bases between them. The germline gives CDR1 MNHEY, CDR2 SVGAGI. In DNA, the CDR3 is TGTGCCAGCAGTTACCGACAGAACTATGGCTACACCTTC. Its protein product is CASSYRQNYGYTF.

The chain carries TRBV28 and TRBJ1-6, with D hard to call. The CDR3 runs 17 residues. V lost 7 bases to trimming and J lost 0 bases, with 16 bases between them. Germline CDR1 is MDHEN and CDR2 is SYDVKM. This CDR3 reads CASKQPYTSSYNSPLHF. The CDR3, as DNA: TGTGCCAGCAAACAGCCCTACACTAGCTCCTATAATTCACCCCTCCACTTT.